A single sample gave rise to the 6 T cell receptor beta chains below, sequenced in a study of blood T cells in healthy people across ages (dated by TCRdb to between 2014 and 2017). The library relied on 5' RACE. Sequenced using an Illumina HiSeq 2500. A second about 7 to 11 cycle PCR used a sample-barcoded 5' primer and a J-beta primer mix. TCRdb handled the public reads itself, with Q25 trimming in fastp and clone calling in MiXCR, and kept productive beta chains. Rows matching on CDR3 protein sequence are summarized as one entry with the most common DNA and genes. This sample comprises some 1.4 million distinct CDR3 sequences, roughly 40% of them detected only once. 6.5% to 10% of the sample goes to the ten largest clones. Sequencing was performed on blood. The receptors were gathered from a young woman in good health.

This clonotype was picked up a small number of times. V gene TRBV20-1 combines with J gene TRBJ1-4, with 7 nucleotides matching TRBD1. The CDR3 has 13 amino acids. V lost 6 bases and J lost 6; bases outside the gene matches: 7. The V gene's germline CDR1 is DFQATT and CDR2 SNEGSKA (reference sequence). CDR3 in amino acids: CSAPGGLHEKLFF. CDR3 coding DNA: TGCAGTGCCCCAGGGGGACTCCATGAAAAACTGTTTTTT.

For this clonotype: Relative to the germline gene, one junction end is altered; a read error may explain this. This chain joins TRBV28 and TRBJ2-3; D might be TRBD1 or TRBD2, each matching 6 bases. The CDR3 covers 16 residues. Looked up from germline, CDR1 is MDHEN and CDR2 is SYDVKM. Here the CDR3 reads CASSFFEGGNTDAQYF. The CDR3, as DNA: TGTGCCAGCAGTTTCTTTGAGGGGGGCAACACAGATGCGCAGTATTTT. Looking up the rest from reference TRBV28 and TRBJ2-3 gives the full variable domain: DVKVTQSSRYLVKRTGEKVFLECVQDMDHENMFWYRQDPGLGLRLIYFSYDVKMKEKGDIPEGYSVSREKKERFSLILESASTNQTSMYLCASSFFEGGNTDAQYFGPGTRLTVL.

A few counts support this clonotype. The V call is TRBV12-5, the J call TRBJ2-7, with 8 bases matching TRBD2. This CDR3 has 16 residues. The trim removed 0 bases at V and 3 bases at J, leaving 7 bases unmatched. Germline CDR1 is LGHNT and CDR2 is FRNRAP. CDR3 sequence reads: CASGLVQTSGFYEQYF. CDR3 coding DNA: TGTGCTAGTGGTTTGGTACAAACTAGCGGATTCTACGAGCAGTACTTC.

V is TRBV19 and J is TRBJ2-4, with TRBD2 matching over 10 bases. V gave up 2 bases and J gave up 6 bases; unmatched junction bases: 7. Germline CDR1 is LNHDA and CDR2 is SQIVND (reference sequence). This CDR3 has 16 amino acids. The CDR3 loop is CASSIPAGGPRNIQYF. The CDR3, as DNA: TGTGCCAGTAGTATACCAGCGGGAGGGCCGCGAAACATTCAGTACTTC.

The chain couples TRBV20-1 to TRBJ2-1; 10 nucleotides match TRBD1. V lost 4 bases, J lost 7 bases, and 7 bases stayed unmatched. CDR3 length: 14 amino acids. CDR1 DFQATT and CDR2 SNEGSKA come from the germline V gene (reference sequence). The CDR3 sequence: CSAKTGGGMNEQFF. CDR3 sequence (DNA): TGCAGTGCTAAGACAGGGGGCGGGATGAATGAGCAGTTCTTC.

This chain's CDR3 is CASSPPNRGLNQPQHF. CDR3 DNA: TGTGCCAGCAGTCCCCCCAACAGGGGGCTGAATCAGCCCCAGCATTTT. The chain recombines TRBV12-3 or TRBV12-4 with TRBJ1-5, with TRBD1 matching over 9 bases. V trimming: 5 bases; J trimming: 4 bases; junction bases outside the gene matches: 9. This CDR3 has 16 residues.